This T cell receptor beta chain was obtained from a study of OX40 agonist ivuxolimab in advanced cancers. Study-wide background: Ivuxolimab, an agonist antibody against OX40 (CD134), was given to patients. Eligibility rules accepted prior anti-PD-1, anti-PD-L1 or anti-CTLA-4 therapy, and 35% to 40% had some. Study results and limitations: Certain nonresponding patients likewise had low normalized T-cell clonal expansion.

The ends were cut back, 2 bases at V and 3 bases at J, with 11 bases in the middle. CDR1 and CDR2 from the germline V gene are SGHRS and YFSETQ. There are 14 residues in the CDR3. Of note for this clone: Its antigen is unknown.

Here immunoSEQ multiplex PCR was the method, and the copy in TCRdb shows in-frame clones only, minus some. The top ten hold less than 40% of the sample, which has some 35,000 clones, 85% seen once. This clonotype was sampled from an adult with an advanced solid tumor such as melanoma, head and neck, liver or kidney cancer. The sample in question was CD4+ or CD8+ T cells sorted from blood, obtained in a trial of the OX40 agonist ivuxolimab. This chain uses TRBV5-1 with TRBJ2-5, with a weak D call TRBD2 (5 bases). This CDR3 is CASSFVGREETQYF. CDR3 coding DNA: TGCGCCAGCAGCTTTGTCGGGCGGGAAGAGACCCAGTACTTC.